Listed below are T cell receptor beta chains from one sample, sequenced in a study of beta chain features in type 1 diabetes. Generated by immunoSEQ multiplex PCR, the TCRdb table keeps only in-frame clones and is missing some. The sample records approximately 110,000 clones, roughly 43% being singletons. Sequencing input: stem cell memory CD4+ T cells from blood. The receptors derive from a woman between 18 and 29 years old in good health. The CDR3 runs from the conserved cysteine through the conserved F or W. Each record gives: D gene, J gene, V gene, clone size, CDR3 protein, CDR3 DNA. The D gene is left open where the match is weak. The size field is filled for only some rows; it gives once, few, many or a size class.

TRBD1 TRBJ2-1 TRBV25-1 . CASSSDRTRYNEQFF TGTGCCAGCAGTTCGGACAGGACCCGCTACAATGAGCAGTTCTTC
TRBD2 TRBJ2-2 TRBV9 . CASSPPRGSGRSNTGELFF TGTGCCAGCAGCCCGCCTAGGGGTAGCGGGAGGTCCAACACCGGGGAGCTGTTTTTT
TRBD1 TRBJ2-7 TRBV4-2 . CASGDRGAYEQYF TGTGCCAGCGGGGACAGGGGGGCCTACGAGCAGTACTTC
TRBD1 TRBJ1-1 TRBV30 few CALRGLFTEAFF TGTGCCTTGAGGGGGCTATTCACTGAAGCTTTCTTT
. TRBJ1-3 TRBV7-2 few CASSLTYRPGNTIYF TGTGCCAGCAGCTTAACCTACAGACCTGGAAACACCATATATTTT
TRBD1 TRBJ2-2 TRBV5-1 . CASSSGTGVTGELFF TGCGCCAGCAGCTCCGGGACAGGGGTCACCGGGGAGCTGTTTTTT
. TRBJ2-6 TRBV5-6 few CASSLMGGPGANVLTF TGTGCCAGCAGCTTGATGGGGGGGCCCGGGGCCAACGTCCTGACTTTC
. TRBJ1-5 TRBV29-1 few CSVEVGGANQPQHF TGCAGCGTTGAGGTCGGGGGAGCAAATCAGCCCCAGCATTTT
. TRBJ2-6 TRBV5-1 few CASSLAGDGANVLTF TGCGCCAGCAGCTTGGCTGGAGACGGGGCCAACGTCCTGACTTTC
TRBD1 TRBJ1-1 TRBV4-1 . CASSQGQGRANTEAFF TGCGCCAGCAGCCAAGGACAGGGGAGGGCAAACACTGAAGCTTTCTTT
TRBD1 TRBJ1-1 TRBV10-3 . CAIREGQGWTEAFF TGTGCCATCAGGGAGGGACAGGGTTGGACTGAAGCTTTCTTT
TRBD2 TRBJ2-1 TRBV28 few CASSMGLAGGGYNEQFF TGTGCCAGCAGTATGGGACTAGCGGGAGGTGGTTACAATGAGCAGTTCTTC
. TRBJ2-1 TRBV7-2 . CASSLAGTHSYNEQFF TGTGCCAGCAGCTTAGCGGGGACTCATTCCTACAATGAGCAGTTCTTC
TRBD1 TRBJ1-5 TRBV28 . CASRGPGTGSNQPQHF TGTGCCAGCAGAGGACCAGGGACAGGGAGCAATCAGCCCCAGCATTTT
TRBD1 TRBJ2-3 TRBV27 few CASNRDRGRTDTQYF TGTGCCAGCAACCGGGACAGGGGCCGTACAGATACGCAGTATTTT
. TRBJ2-3 TRBV7-3 . CASTLGAYYTDTQYF TGTGCCAGCACCCTTGGCGCCTACTACACAGATACGCAGTATTTT